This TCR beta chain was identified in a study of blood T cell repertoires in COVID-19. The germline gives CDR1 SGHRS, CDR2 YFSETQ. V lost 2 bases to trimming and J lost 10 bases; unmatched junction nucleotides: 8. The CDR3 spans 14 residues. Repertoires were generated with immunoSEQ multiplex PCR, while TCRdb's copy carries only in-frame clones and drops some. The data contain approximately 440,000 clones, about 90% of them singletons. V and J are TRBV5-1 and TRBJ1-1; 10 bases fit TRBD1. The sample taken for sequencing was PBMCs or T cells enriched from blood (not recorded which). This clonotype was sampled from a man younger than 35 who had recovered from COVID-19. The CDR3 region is CASSFDPGQGLAFF. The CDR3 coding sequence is TGCGCCAGCAGCTTCGATCCGGGACAGGGGTTAGCTTTCTTT.